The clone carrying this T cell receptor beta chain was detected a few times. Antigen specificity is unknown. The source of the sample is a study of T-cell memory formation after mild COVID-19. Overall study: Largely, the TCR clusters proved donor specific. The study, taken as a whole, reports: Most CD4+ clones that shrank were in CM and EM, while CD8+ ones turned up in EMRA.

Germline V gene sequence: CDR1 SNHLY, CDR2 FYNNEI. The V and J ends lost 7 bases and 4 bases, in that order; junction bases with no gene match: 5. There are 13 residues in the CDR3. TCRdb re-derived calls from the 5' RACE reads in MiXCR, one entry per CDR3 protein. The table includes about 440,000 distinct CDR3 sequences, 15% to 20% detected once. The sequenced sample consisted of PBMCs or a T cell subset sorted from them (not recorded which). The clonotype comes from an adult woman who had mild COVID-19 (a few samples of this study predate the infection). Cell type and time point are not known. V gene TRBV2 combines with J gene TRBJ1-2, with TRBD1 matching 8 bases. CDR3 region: CASITGTGYGYTF. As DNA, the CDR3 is TGTGCCAGCATCACAGGGACAGGCTATGGCTACACCTTC.